The 14 T cell receptor beta chains in this list originate from one sample, sequenced in a study of blood T cell repertoires in COVID-19. The table came from immunoSEQ multiplex PCR; TCRdb's copy has only in-frame clones and leaves some out. The sample records about 300,000 clones, 80% to 90% being singletons. The sequencing input was peripheral blood. The source is a woman between 50 and 59 years old with acute or convalescent COVID-19.

This clone turned up a few times. The sample carries other DNA sequences with the same CDR3. J is TRBJ1-5 and V is TRBV6-6; D is unclear. CDR1 and CDR2 from the germline V gene are MNHNY and SVGAGI (reference sequence). V was cut by 3 bases and J by 4 bases, with 4 bases left in between. The CDR3 loop spans 12 amino acids. The CDR3 sequence is CASSYLNQPQHF. CDR3 sequence (DNA): TGTGCCAGCAGTTATTTAAATCAGCCCCAGCATTTT.

In the case of this clone: One end of the junction is discordant with germline, which a read error may explain. The genes are TRBV2 and TRBJ1-5, with D possibly matching TRBD1 (6 bases). The CDR3 is 15 residues long. Germline CDR1 SNHLY, CDR2 FYNNEI. The CDR3 DNA follows: TGTGCCAGCAGCCAAGGGGACACGAGCAGTCAGCCCCAGCATTTT. Residues: CASSQGDTSSQPQHF. Combining the CDR3 with reference TRBV2 and TRBJ1-5 gives the whole variable domain EPEVTQTPSHQVTQMGQEVILRCVPISNHLYFYWYRQILGQKVEFLVSFYNNEISEKSEIFDDQFSVERPDGSNFTLKIRSTKLEDSAMYFCASSQGDTSSQPQHFGDGTRLSIL.

The genes are TRBV16 and TRBJ1-2, with a weak D call TRBD1 (5 bases). Germline V gives CDR1 KGHSY, CDR2 FQNENV. The CDR3 sequence is 17 residues long. The V and J ends lost 0 bases and 3 bases respectively, with 17 bases between them. The CDR3 bases are TGTGCCAGCAGCCAATCGTCAGGGATGGGGTTTGACTATGGCTACACCTTC. This codes for CASSQSSGMGFDYGYTF.

The chain links TRBV7-2 to TRBJ2-1; 9 bases align to TRBD1. CDR1 is SGHTA, CDR2 FQGNSA, per germline. The CDR3 totals 16 residues. Unmatched junction bases numbered 15, after V lost 5 bases and J lost 10 bases. The CDR3 DNA reads TGTGCCAGCAGCCTGGTGGGGACAGGGCTTATTGGGGAGCAGTTCTTC. It translates to CASSLVGTGLIGEQFF. Complete variable domain (other parts from reference TRBV7-2 and TRBJ2-1): GAGVSQSPSNKVTEKGKDVELRCDPISGHTALYWYRQSLGQGLEFLIYFQGNSAPDKSGLPSDRFSAERTGGSVSTLTIQRTQQEDSAVYLCASSLVGTGLIGEQFFGPGTRLTVL.

The table lists this clone with a few counts. Other DNA sequences in the same sample also yield this CDR3. The V and J genes are TRBV27 and TRBJ1-1, with D possibly being TRBD1 (6 bases). Per the germline V gene, CDR1 is MNHEY and CDR2 is SMNVEV (reference sequence). The CDR3 covers 13 residues. Trimming left V 5 bases short and J 1 base short, with 8 bases between. CDR3 sequence (DNA): TGTGCCAGCAGTCTAGGGGGGAACACTGAAGCTTTCTTT. Protein sequence: CASSLGGNTEAFF.

CDR3 in amino acids: CASSDRGTSYEQYF. DNA for the CDR3: TGTGCCAGCAGTGACCGCGGGACGTCCTACGAGCAGTACTTC. This chain joins TRBV6-1 and TRBJ2-7, with a tentative D call TRBD2 (6 bases). This CDR3 is 14 amino acids long. The V end was cut by 3 bases, the J end by 1 base, with 10 bases between. The V gene's germline CDR1 is MNHNS and CDR2 SASEGT.

The rearrangement links TRBV6-2 or TRBV6-3 to TRBJ2-5, with D maybe TRBD1 (5 bases). The CDR3 runs 18 residues. V shed 3 bases and J shed 0 bases, with 20 bases lying between them. Germline assignment: CDR1 MNHEY and CDR2 SVGEGT. The CDR3 coding sequence is TGTGCCAGCAGTTATAGAGGAAATAGGATGGACAACCAAGAGACCCAGTACTTC. Its protein is CASSYRGNRMDNQETQYF.

This chain links TRBV5-1 with TRBJ2-1, with 11 positions matching TRBD2. Germline-derived CDR1 and CDR2 are SGHRS and YFSETQ. The trim removed 0 bases at V and 12 bases at J, leaving 8 bases unmatched. The CDR3 consists of 15 residues. The CDR3 nucleotides read TGCGCCAGCAGCTTGGTTCTAGCGGGAGGTACGGGGCAGTTCTTC. Its protein is CASSLVLAGGTGQFF. Complete variable domain (other parts from reference TRBV5-1 and TRBJ2-1): KAGVTQTPRYLIKTRGQQVTLSCSPISGHRSVSWYQQTPGQGLQFLFEYFSETQRNKGNFPGRFSGRQFSNSRSEMNVSTLELGDSALYLCASSLVLAGGTGQFFGPGTRLTVL.

The chain recombines TRBV2 with TRBJ1-1; 9 nucleotides align to TRBD1. Looked up from germline, CDR1 is SNHLY and CDR2 is FYNNEI. The CDR3 is made up of 11 amino acids. The trim removed 6 bases at V and 10 bases at J, leaving 3 bases unmatched. The CDR3 DNA reads as TGTGCCAGCAGCGGGGGACAGGGAGCTTTCTTT. This encodes CASSGGQGAFF. The variable domain in full, with the rest retrieved from reference TRBV2 and TRBJ1-1, is EPEVTQTPSHQVTQMGQEVILRCVPISNHLYFYWYRQILGQKVEFLVSFYNNEISEKSEIFDDQFSVERPDGSNFTLKIRSTKLEDSAMYFCASSGGQGAFFGQGTRLTVV.

The chain has TRBV2 and TRBJ2-1; TRBD2 matches 12 bases. V gave up 2 bases and J gave up 8 bases; unmatched junction bases: 7. The CDR3 sequence is 16 residues long. In germline, CDR1 is SNHLY, CDR2 FYNNEI. The CDR3 is CASSESGLAGRDEQFF. The CDR3, as DNA: TGTGCCAGCAGTGAATCAGGACTAGCGGGACGGGATGAGCAGTTCTTC.

This CDR3 is CASTMGQRAEAFF. The DNA for the CDR3 is TGTGCCAGCACGATGGGACAGCGCGCTGAAGCTTTCTTT. This chain uses TRBV2 with TRBJ1-1; 7 bases are shared with TRBD1. CDR1 is SNHLY, CDR2 FYNNEI, per germline. The CDR3 is 13 amino acids. V dropped 7 bases and J dropped 6; count of bases not matched to a gene: 8.

This clone was observed many times. The chain couples TRBV10-3 to TRBJ2-1; 8 nucleotides agree with TRBD2. V dropped 4 bases and J dropped 5; count of bases not matched to a gene: 7. The CDR3 has 15 residues. Germline V gene lookup returns CDR1 ENHRY and CDR2 SYGVKD. CDR3: CAISVQRGGDNEQFF. Here the CDR3 DNA reads TGTGCCATCAGTGTCCAACGGGGGGGGGACAATGAGCAGTTCTTC.

This sequence joins TRBV10-3 and TRBJ1-2; D is unresolved. Per the germline V gene, CDR1 is ENHRY and CDR2 is SYGVKD. V was pared by 2 bases and J by 10 bases, with 14 bases between. The CDR3 length is 13 residues. CDR3 sequence reads: CAISESSQYPYTF. DNA of the CDR3: TGTGCCATCAGTGAGAGTTCCCAGTACCCCTACACCTTC.

This clone was found once. V gene TRBV2 combines with J gene TRBJ2-5, with D possibly being TRBD1 (6 bases). With 4 bases removed from V and 0 bases from J, the gap between germline ends came to 6 bases. The germline CDR1 and CDR2 sequences are SNHLY and FYNNEI. This CDR3 is built from 13 residues. CDR3 residues: CASSGQDQETQYF. The CDR3 DNA is TGTGCCAGCAGTGGACAGGACCAAGAGACCCAGTACTTC.